The clone carrying this T cell receptor beta chain was counted once. The data are from a study of blood T cell repertoires in COVID-19. Overall study: The samples span acute and convalescent COVID-19 from the United States, Italy and Spain. T cells, B-cell-depleted T cells, or PBMCs provided the cDNA or gDNA that served as material.

In the authors' workflow: How many nucleated cells were present was estimated from reference gene primer amplification. The assay was immunoSEQ multiplex PCR, and TCRdb's table has in-frame clones only and misses some. V and J calls and clone size are those listed in that table; D and trimming were worked out from the DNA. The sample lists approximately 98,000 clones; roughly 80% were seen once. This clonotype was obtained from a woman at least 80 years old with acute or convalescent COVID-19. Sequenced material: peripheral blood.

The CDR3 is CASSEYRGAGLNEKLFF. The CDR3 DNA reads TGTGCCAGCAGTGAATATAGGGGCGCAGGTCTTAATGAAAAACTGTTTTTT. The V gene is TRBV25-1, the J gene TRBJ1-4, with a weak D call TRBD1 (5 bases). CDR3 length: 17 amino acids. Trimming shortened V by 0 bases and J by 4 bases, and 15 bases separated the two germline ends. Germline lookup yields CDR1 MGHDK and CDR2 SYGVNS.